The rows below give T cell receptor beta chains drawn from one sample of a study of blood T cells in healthy people across ages. One entry per CDR3 protein results from TCRdb running MiXCR on the 5' RACE reads. The profile shows about 1.8 million distinct CDR3 sequences, around half of them singletons. Sequenced: blood. The receptors here all came from a woman aged 40-49 years in good health. CDR3s include the opening cysteine and the closing phenylalanine or tryptophan. The D gene is left open where the match is weak. A clone size is listed for some rows: how often the clone was seen (once, few, many), or a class if it is expanded.

clone size,J gene,D gene,V gene,CDR3 DNA,CDR3 protein
.,TRBJ2-3,TRBD2,TRBV5-6,TGTGCCAGCAGCGTACGACTAGCGGGGGGTGACACAGATACGCAGTATTTT,CASSVRLAGGDTDTQYF
.,TRBJ1-2,TRBD1,TRBV4-2,TGTGCCAGCAGCCCAGGCAGGGGGTTTAACTATGGCTACACCTTC,CASSPGRGFNYGYTF
.,TRBJ2-5,.,TRBV20-1,TGCAGTGCCCCTTATGGGGGAGAGACCCAGTACTTC,CSAPYGGETQYF
.,TRBJ2-5,.,TRBV7-2,TGTGCCAGCAGCTTAGACTGGACGCTCCCAGGGACCCAGTACTTC,CASSLDWTLPGTQYF
.,TRBJ2-5,TRBD2,TRBV27,TGTGCCAGCAGACATTGGACTAGCGGGGGCCAAGAGACCCAGTACTTC,CASRHWTSGGQETQYF
.,TRBJ2-7,.,TRBV12-3/TRBV12-4,TGTGCCAGCAGTTTAGCGCAGCTCTACGAGCAGTACTTC,CASSLAQLYEQYF
.,TRBJ2-6,.,TRBV18,TGTGCCAGCTCATTCCAGGGGAGTGCTGGGGCCAACGTCCTGACTTTC,CASSFQGSAGANVLTF
.,TRBJ2-1,TRBD1,TRBV12-3/TRBV12-4,TGTGCCAGCAAACCCCGACAGGGACAGTCTACCTACAATGAGCAGTTCTTC,CASKPRQGQSTYNEQFF
.,TRBJ2-7,TRBD2,TRBV28,TGTGCCAGCAGTTATGCGGCGGGGGATAGTTCCCACGAGCAGTACTTC,CASSYAAGDSSHEQYF
many,TRBJ2-7,.,TRBV5-1,TGCGCCAGCAGCTTCGACAGGTACGAGCAGTACTTC,CASSFDRYEQYF
.,TRBJ1-6,.,TRBV29-1,TGCAGCGTCCGGGCCGCCTATAATTCACCCCTCCACTTT,CSVRAAYNSPLHF
.,TRBJ2-5,.,TRBV28,TGTGCCAGCAGCTCTGCGGGTGGGGGGGCAGAGACCCAGTACTTC,CASSSAGGGAETQYF
.,TRBJ2-3,.,TRBV9,TGTGCCAGCAGCGTAGTACAAGGTGAAGATACGCAGTATTTT,CASSVVQGEDTQYF
.,TRBJ2-1,.,TRBV29-1,TGCAGCGGTGACTCGGATAGGGAGCAGTTCTTC,CSGDSDREQFF
.,TRBJ2-7,.,TRBV6-2/TRBV6-3,TGTGCCAGCAGCCGAGGGTTCGCCTACGAGCAGTACTTC,CASSRGFAYEQYF
many,TRBJ2-7,.,TRBV5-1,TGTGCCAGCAGCTGGGACGGGTACGAGCAGTACTTC,CASSWDGYEQYF
.,TRBJ1-2,.,TRBV9,TGTGCCAGCAGCGTAGCACCTACAGGAAACTATGGCTACACCTTC,CASSVAPTGNYGYTF
few,TRBJ1-5,.,TRBV6-5,TGTGCCAGCAGTTACTCGAGTGGGGGCAATCAGCCCCAGCATTTT,CASSYSSGGNQPQHF
.,TRBJ2-3,TRBD2,TRBV12-3/TRBV12-4,TGTGCCAGCAGGCCGGGTAGCGGGGGACATACGCAGTATTTT,CASRPGSGGHTQYF
few,TRBJ2-3,TRBD2,TRBV5-5,TGTGCCAGCAGCTTGACCGGGACTAGCGGGGGGCAGAGCACAGATACGCAGTATTTT,CASSLTGTSGGQSTDTQYF
.,TRBJ1-5,.,TRBV6-6,TGTGCCAGCAGTTATGGGCCCTATAGCAATCAGCCCCAGCATTTT,CASSYGPYSNQPQHF
.,TRBJ1-6,.,TRBV4-1,TGCGCCAGCAGCCAAGATCTTGATTCACCCCTCCACTTT,CASSQDLDSPLHF
.,TRBJ1-1,.,TRBV4-1,TGCGCCAGCAGCCAGTCCTCAGGGGTGGGGAACACTGAAGCTTTCTTT,CASSQSSGVGNTEAFF
.,TRBJ2-7,.,TRBV5-1,TGCGCCAGCAGCTTGGGCTCCCGGGCTAAGGGAGGCGAGCAGTACTTC,CASSLGSRAKGGEQYF
.,TRBJ2-7,TRBD1,TRBV15,TGTGCCACCAGCGGGCTGGGGGACAGGGGCATTTACGAGCAGTACTTC,CATSGLGDRGIYEQYF
.,TRBJ1-4,.,TRBV12-3/TRBV12-4,TGTGCCAGCAGTTTCGGGGGGCGAGGTGAAAAACTGTTTTTT,CASSFGGRGEKLFF
few,TRBJ1-6,.,TRBV7-3,TGTGCCAGCAGGGCCGGCGGAGATCCAAATTCACCCCTCCACTTT,CASRAGGDPNSPLHF
few,TRBJ2-1,.,TRBV18,TGTGCCAGCTCACCACCGAGCGCCTACAATGAGCAGTTCTTC,CASSPPSAYNEQFF
.,TRBJ2-2,.,TRBV6-5,TGTGCCAGCAGTTGGGCAGACACTATCCCCCCCGGGGAGCTGTTTTTT,CASSWADTIPPGELFF
many,TRBJ2-1,TRBD2,TRBV11-1,TGTGCCAGCAGCTTTCTAGCGGGGGGGCCAAATGAGCAGTTCTTC,CASSFLAGGPNEQFF
.,TRBJ1-1,.,TRBV15,TGTGCCACCAGCAGAGATCAAACAGAGAAAGCTTTCTTT,CATSRDQTEKAFF